What follows are 30 T cell receptor beta chains derived from one specimen sequenced in a study of shared clonotypes between healthy human individuals. Repertoires were generated with immunoSEQ multiplex PCR, while TCRdb's copy carries only in-frame clones and drops some. The table has approximately 2,300,000 clones, approximately 90% seen once. Input material: naive CD4+ T cells from PBMCs. Subset: CD45RA+ positively selected. The origin of the receptors is a man aged 18 to 30 in good health. Some clones in this sample may be carry-over from other donors' samples.

To note about this clone: This sample includes further DNA sequences coding for the same CDR3. This rearrangement joins TRBV11-2 to TRBJ2-7; perhaps TRBD1 as D (6 bases). The ends were cut back, 1 base at V and 2 bases at J, with 9 bases in the middle. Per the germline V gene, CDR1 is SGHAT and CDR2 is FQNNGV. This CDR3 contains 14 residues. The DNA of the CDR3 is TGTGCCAGCAGCTTAGTAGGACAGCCCTACGAGCAGTACTTC. This sequence encodes CASSLVGQPYEQYF. The whole variable domain, remainder taken from reference TRBV11-2 and TRBJ2-7, is EAGVAQSPRYKIIEKRQSVAFWCNPISGHATLYWYQQILGQGPKLLIQFQNNGVVDDSQLPKDRFSAERLKGVDSTLKIQPAKLEDSAVYLCASSLVGQPYEQYFGPGTRLTVT.

The chain is built from TRBV7-8 and TRBJ1-5, with D possibly TRBD1 on 5 matching bases. The length of the CDR3 is 15 residues. The ends were cut back, 7 bases at V and 6 bases at J, with 19 bases in the middle. Germline lookup yields CDR1 SGHVS and CDR2 FQNEAQ. The chain's CDR3 is CASKLGAGWGQPQHF. CDR3 coding DNA: TGTGCCAGCAAACTTGGGGCAGGTTGGGGTCAGCCCCAGCATTTT.

The genes are TRBV19 and TRBJ2-2; perhaps D is TRBD1 or TRBD2 (5 bases each). Germline CDR1 and CDR2: LNHDA and SQIVND (reference sequence). This CDR3 spans 15 amino acids. The ends were cut back, 7 bases at V and 3 bases at J, with 15 bases in the middle. The CDR3 spells CASTQPWGYTGELFF. As DNA, the CDR3 is TGTGCCAGTACCCAACCCTGGGGGTACACCGGGGAGCTGTTTTTT.

The chain uses TRBV7-2 and TRBJ2-2, with D unclear. Trimming cost V 5 bases and J 5 bases, with 12 bases left between them. Germline values: CDR1 SGHTA, CDR2 FQGNSA. The CDR3 length is 14 residues. CDR3 amino acids: CASSPTVGTGELFF. The DNA for the CDR3 is TGTGCCAGCAGCCCGACCGTGGGGACCGGGGAGCTGTTTTTT.

In the case of this clone: The same CDR3 is also encoded by other DNA sequences in this sample. The chain recombines TRBV7-2 with TRBJ1-5; D call uncertain. The CDR3 covers 13 residues. V lost 2 bases and J lost 0, with 2 bases in between. CDR1 and CDR2 (germline): SGHTA, FQGNSA. CDR3 sequence (DNA): TGTGCCAGCAGCTTAAGTAGCAATCAGCCCCAGCATTTT. Its translation: CASSLSSNQPQHF.

This chain's CDR3 is CATSGPGRGESSQYF. The CDR3 DNA reads TGTGCCACCAGCGGGCCAGGGAGGGGCGAATCGTCCCAGTACTTC. The chain carries TRBV15 and TRBJ2-5; 7 bases match TRBD2. Germline V gene sequence: CDR1 LNHNV, CDR2 YYDKDF (reference sequence). The CDR3 covers 15 residues. The V and J ends lost 5 bases and 9 bases, in that order; junction bases with no gene match: 15.

The chain has TRBV2 and TRBJ2-7; D possibly corresponds to TRBD2 (6 bases). The V gene lost 6 bases and the J gene lost 2 bases, with 17 bases spanning the gap. Germline V CDR1 and CDR2: SNHLY, FYNNEI. The CDR3 runs 15 residues. The CDR3 region is CASSLPGEGAYEQYF. The CDR3 DNA follows: TGTGCCAGCAGCCTACCGGGAGAAGGCGCCTACGAGCAGTACTTC.

V and J are TRBV5-6 and TRBJ2-5, with 8 positions matching TRBD2. With V trimmed by 4 bases and J by 0 bases, 11 bases remained unmatched. This CDR3 contains 17 residues. In germline, CDR1 is SGHDT, CDR2 YYEEEE. CDR3 amino acids: CASSPAGPSGYQETQYF. CDR3 nucleotides: TGTGCCAGCAGCCCGGCCGGGCCTAGCGGGTACCAAGAGACCCAGTACTTC.

This clone showed up just once. The chain recombines TRBV5-1 with TRBJ1-2, with 10 positions matching TRBD1. Unmatched junction bases numbered 6, after V lost 4 bases and J lost 0 bases. CDR1 is SGHRS, CDR2 YFSETQ, per germline. The CDR3 is made up of 16 amino acids. The CDR3 here is CASSPGQGNPNYGYTF. CDR3 nucleotide sequence: TGCGCCAGCAGCCCGGGACAGGGGAACCCTAACTATGGCTACACCTTC.

The rearrangement joins TRBV29-1 to TRBJ2-5, with D tentatively TRBD1 or TRBD2 (6 bases each). The J call may not be correct, given that the DNA end is closer to TRBJ2-7. CDR1 and CDR2 from the germline V gene are SQVTM and ANQGSEA. The CDR3 contains 14 residues. CDR3 region: CSVVRGAASYEQYF. In DNA form, the CDR3 reads TGCAGCGTTGTGAGGGGGGCAGCCTCCTACGAGCAGTACTTC.

This clone is a singleton in its sample. The J gene is TRBJ2-7, the V gene TRBV5-1; D unclear. This CDR3 has 13 amino acids. V was shortened by 4 bases and J by 2 bases, with 10 bases between the two germline ends. Per germline, CDR1 SGHRS and CDR2 YFSETQ. CDR3 in DNA: TGCGCCAGCAGCATCGGGTCCCCCTACGAGCAGTACTTC. This encodes CASSIGSPYEQYF.

This clone was seen just once. The J gene is TRBJ2-5, the V gene TRBV7-2; D might be TRBD1 or TRBD2, each matching 6 bases. This CDR3 is built from 16 residues. Between the trimmed V and J ends, which lost 2 bases and 3 bases, there was a span of 16 bases. Germline-derived CDR1 and CDR2 are SGHTA and FQGNSA. The CDR3: CASSLLGGAREETQYF. The CDR3 DNA is TGTGCCAGCAGCTTATTGGGGGGCGCCAGGGAAGAGACCCAGTACTTC.

This chain connects TRBV11-2 to TRBJ2-5; D is perhaps TRBD2 (6 bases). Trimming pared 5 bases from V and 2 bases from J, leaving 12 bases between. This CDR3 contains 14 residues. Germline CDR1 reads SGHAT; CDR2 reads FQNNGV. The CDR3 DNA reads as TGTGCCAGCAGCGTCGGGAGACGACAAGAGACCCAGTACTTC. Translation gives CASSVGRRQETQYF.

This rearrangement joins TRBV2 to TRBJ2-5; perhaps TRBD2 as D (5 bases). Germline V gene sequence: CDR1 SNHLY, CDR2 FYNNEI. The CDR3 has 13 amino acids. The ends were cut back, 4 bases at V and 5 bases at J, with 11 bases in the middle. The DNA for the CDR3 is TGTGCCAGCAGTGGGACTGTTGGCGAGACCCAGTACTTC. Translation: CASSGTVGETQYF.

The chain is built from TRBV9 and TRBJ2-1; TRBD1 matches at 10 bases. The CDR3 consists of 15 residues. V lost 3 bases to trimming and J lost 7 bases; unmatched junction nucleotides: 7. CDR1 and CDR2 from the germline V gene are SGDLS and YYNGEE. The CDR3 DNA is TGTGCCAGCAGCGCGGGACAGGGGACTTGGAATGAGCAGTTCTTC. Protein sequence: CASSAGQGTWNEQFF.

This sequence joins TRBV30 and TRBJ2-3, with TRBD2 matching 10 bases. V was pared by 2 bases and J by 6 bases, with 8 bases of the junction left unmatched. The CDR3 has 15 amino acids. The germline V gene has CDR1 GTSNPN and CDR2 SVGIG (reference sequence). The CDR3 protein is CAWSLRSGRADTQYF. Written as DNA, the CDR3 is TGTGCCTGGAGTCTGAGAAGCGGGAGGGCGGATACGCAGTATTTT.

The chain employs TRBV6-1 and TRBJ1-5; possibly TRBD1 for D (5 bases). From germline, CDR1 is MNHNS and CDR2 SASEGT. Trimming removed 6 bases at V and 9 bases at J, with 18 bases between. This CDR3 comprises 14 residues. The CDR3 reads CASSGTVFVGPQHF. The DNA of the CDR3 is TGTGCCAGCAGCGGGACCGTTTTTGTAGGGCCCCAGCATTTT.

The V and J genes are TRBV12-5 and TRBJ2-5, with D possibly being TRBD2 (7 bases). This CDR3 is built from 14 residues. V was cut by 7 bases and J by 4 bases, with 16 bases left in between. Germline lookup yields CDR1 LGHNT and CDR2 FRNRAP. CDR3 DNA: TGTGCTAGTGCCTGGGGGGGGCGCGGAGAGACCCAGTACTTC. Its translation is CASAWGGRGETQYF. Based on the CDR3 plus reference TRBV12-5 and TRBJ2-5, the full variable domain is DARVTQTPRHKVTEMGQEVTMRCQPILGHNTVFWYRQTMMQGLELLAYFRNRAPLDDSGMPKDRFSAEMPDATLATLKIQPSEPRDSAVYFCASAWGGRGETQYFGPGTRLLVL.

The chain joins TRBV19 to TRBJ1-5, with a tentative D call TRBD1 (6 bases). V lost 3 bases and J 6 bases, leaving 15 bases between the germline ends. There are 15 residues in the CDR3. CDR1 LNHDA and CDR2 SQIVND come from the germline V gene (reference sequence). CDR3 residues: CASSIRESQGQPQHF. The CDR3 region has the DNA TGTGCCAGTAGTATCAGGGAGTCACAGGGTCAGCCCCAGCATTTT.

The rearrangement joins TRBV2 to TRBJ1-1, with D perhaps matching TRBD1 (6 bases). This CDR3 contains 12 residues. V shed 5 bases and J shed 6 bases, with 10 bases lying between them. Germline CDR1 is SNHLY and CDR2 is FYNNEI. CDR3 DNA: TGTGCCAGCAGTCCACAGGGCTCTGAAGCTTTCTTT. The encoded protein is CASSPQGSEAFF.

The chain couples TRBV5-6 to TRBJ1-3, with 8 bases aligning to TRBD1. CDR3 length: 19 residues. V gave up 4 bases and J gave up 0 bases; unmatched junction bases: 15. Germline loops: CDR1 SGHDT, CDR2 YYEEEE. CDR3 coding DNA: TGTGCCAGCAGCAAGGGACAGGCCGTCGGGGTGCTCTCTGGAAACACCATATATTTT. This encodes CASSKGQAVGVLSGNTIYF.

The rearrangement links TRBV6-1 to TRBJ1-1; D unresolved. From germline, CDR1 is MNHNS and CDR2 SASEGT. The V gene lost 0 bases and the J gene lost 0 bases, with 8 bases spanning the gap. The CDR3 runs 15 residues. CDR3 DNA: TGTGCCAGCAGTGAAGCAACGTTCTTGAACACTGAAGCTTTCTTT. It specifies CASSEATFLNTEAFF.

Points on this clone: Other DNA sequences of this sample code for an identical CDR3. V is TRBV5-4 and J is TRBJ2-1; TRBD2 aligns across 7 bases. Germline CDR1 and CDR2: SGHNT and YYREEE (reference sequence). This CDR3 contains 14 residues. Trimming at V came to 4 bases and at J to 4 bases, leaving 5 bases not matched to a gene. CDR3 sequence: CASSPGGGYNEQFF. CDR3 coding DNA: TGTGCCAGCAGCCCCGGGGGAGGGTACAATGAGCAGTTCTTC.

The sample holds a few counts of this clone. A junction boundary mismatches the germline segment, possibly from a read error. V usage is TRBV6-1 and J usage is TRBJ1-2, with TRBD1 matching over 8 bases. The CDR3 runs to 11 residues. Germline CDR1 and CDR2: MNHNS and SASEGT. The CDR3 nucleotides read TGTGCCAGCAGTGGACGGACAGGGCACAACTTC. Encoded protein: CASSGRTGHNF.

The chain couples TRBV2 to TRBJ1-5; TRBD1 might be the D (5 bases). Trimming shortened V by 3 bases and J by 4 bases, and 7 bases separated the two germline ends. Germline loops: CDR1 SNHLY, CDR2 FYNNEI. The CDR3 is made up of 13 amino acids. CDR3 coding DNA: TGTGCCAGCAGTGACAGGACAAATCAGCCCCAGCATTTT. It specifies CASSDRTNQPQHF. The full variable domain, rest sourced from reference TRBV2 and TRBJ1-5, is EPEVTQTPSHQVTQMGQEVILRCVPISNHLYFYWYRQILGQKVEFLVSFYNNEISEKSEIFDDQFSVERPDGSNFTLKIRSTKLEDSAMYFCASSDRTNQPQHFGDGTRLSIL.

The chain uses TRBV7-3 and TRBJ2-1; a possible D gene is TRBD2 (5 bases). There are 16 residues in the CDR3. Germline V gene lookup returns CDR1 SGHTA and CDR2 FQGTGA. Trimming shortened V by 1 base and J by 0 bases, and 10 bases separated the two germline ends. The CDR3 protein is CASSLNGDSSYNEQFF. The CDR3 DNA reads as TGTGCCAGCAGCTTAAACGGGGATAGCTCCTACAATGAGCAGTTCTTC.

This clone was counted once. The gene calls are TRBV9 and TRBJ1-2; a possible D gene is TRBD1 (5 bases). The V end was cut by 4 bases, the J end by 4 bases, with 20 bases between. The CDR3 contains 16 residues. Germline V gene data show CDR1 as SGDLS and CDR2 as YYNGEE. The chain's CDR3 is CASSPLGTLSSYGYTF. DNA for the CDR3: TGTGCCAGCAGCCCCTTGGGGACGCTCAGTTCCTATGGCTACACCTTC.

The chain carries TRBV7-2 and TRBJ2-7; 8 bases fit TRBD2. CDR3 length equals 16 residues. Germline CDR1 and CDR2: SGHTA and FQGNSA. With 2 bases clipped from V and 0 bases from J, the junction kept 6 bases outside the gene matches. The DNA of the CDR3 is TGTGCCAGCAGCTTATGGCTAGCGGGCCCCTCCTACGAGCAGTACTTC. It is translated as CASSLWLAGPSYEQYF.

The chain is built from TRBV5-6 and TRBJ2-5; 8 nucleotides align to TRBD1. The CDR3 totals 13 residues. Unmatched junction bases numbered 3, after V lost 4 bases and J lost 4 bases. The germline gives CDR1 SGHDT, CDR2 YYEEEE. The CDR3 sequence is CASSHRGTETQYF. CDR3 in DNA: TGTGCCAGCAGCCACAGGGGGACAGAGACCCAGTACTTC.

The chain joins TRBV28 to TRBJ2-1; 12 nucleotides agree with TRBD2. Germline-derived CDR1 and CDR2 are MDHEN and SYDVKM. The CDR3 is 15 residues long. The V segment lost 5 bases and the J segment 8 bases; nucleotides outside the gene matches: 7. As DNA, the CDR3 is TGTGCCAGCAGTCCAGGTGGACTAGCGGGATATGAGCAGTTCTTC. Amino acids: CASSPGGLAGYEQFF.